This TCR beta chain was sequenced during a study of T cells in pancreatic ductal adenocarcinoma listed by TCRdb under 2017. A note on the overall study: To learn about the adaptive T-cell response arising naturally, investigators profiled where tumor-infiltrating CD8+ T cells, together with suppressive cells, were located within resected pancreatic ductal adenocarcinoma, how abundant they were, and what qualities they showed.

This clone has just a few counts. Its cognate antigen has yet to be identified. Qualities for individual bases were not recorded, and no much larger clone is one base off. The selected pancreatic ductal adenocarcinoma patients had received surgery without neoadjuvant therapy. Peripheral blood was collected in heparin tubes, and PBMCs were then isolated from the blood with a histopaque density gradient and cryopreserved in about 10% DMSO. Using the DNeasy Blood and Tissue Kit along with Proteinase K and RNase treatment, genomic DNA was extracted from 6 or 7 PBMC specimens and about nine flash-frozen tumor specimens. The immunoSEQ hsTCRB kit was used to amplify TCR beta CDR3 regions from genomic DNA. An Illumina HiSeq system was used for high-throughput TRB CDR3 sequencing. The paper's processing steps were these. The immunoSEQ software was used to analyze sequencing reads, and nonproductive sequences containing premature stops or frame-shifts were removed. Clonality of the repertoire was calculated as one minus the Shannon entropy normalized by log2 of the number of unique productive sequences. TCRdb retrieved this table from immuneACCESS and kept in-frame rearrangements only. Not all clones are present; in checked studies, unresolved V genes account for under half, and no reason is known for the remainder. The V and J calls and clone size come from that table; D and trimming were worked out from the DNA. Counted in this sample were about 98,000 clones; about 96% of them appeared once. Of the sample, around 2.9% falls within the top ten clones.

The germline V gene sets CDR1 to SGHTA and CDR2 to FQGNSA. V sheds 1 base and J sheds 1 base, leaving 7 bases between their ends. Spanning cysteine to phenylalanine, the CDR3 consists of 14 amino acids. CDR3 DNA is the only sequence kept; it has 42 bases, read in frame from the first base. Here is what the overall study found, with its caveats: Because inoperable disease is present at presentation in most pancreatic cancer patients, the resected cohort was biased toward the minority with early-stage disease. There was no significant difference in T-cell clonality between tumor and blood, where mean clonality was approximately 0.12 for tumors and approximately 0.069 for blood. Comparisons of clonality between tumor and blood may be biased toward lower diversity because tumors are enriched in CD45RO+ effector T cells rather than naive T cells. Blood samples had more total productive templates and approximately 8-fold more unique clonotypes than tumor samples.

The chain was built from TRBV7-2 and TRBJ1-1; too little of a D gene remains to name it. Input material: PBMCs. This clonotype originated in a human donor with pancreatic ductal adenocarcinoma. CDR3 reads: CASSLDGENTEAFF. The nucleotide sequence is given as TGTGCCAGCAGCTTAGACGGAGAGAACACTGAAGCTTTCTTT.